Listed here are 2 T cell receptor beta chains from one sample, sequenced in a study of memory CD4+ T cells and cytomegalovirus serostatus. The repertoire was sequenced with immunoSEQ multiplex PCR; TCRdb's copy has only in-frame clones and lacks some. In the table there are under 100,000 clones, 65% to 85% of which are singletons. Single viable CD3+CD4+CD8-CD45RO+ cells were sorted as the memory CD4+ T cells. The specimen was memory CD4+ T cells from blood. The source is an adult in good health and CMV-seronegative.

In nucleotides, the CDR3 is TGTGCCAGCAGATCCTTACAGGGACCTAGCAATCAGCCCCAGCATTTT. It translates to CASRSLQGPSNQPQHF. The chain employs TRBV11-2 and TRBJ1-5; TRBD1 might be the D (6 bases). CDR1 is SGHAT and CDR2 is FQNNGV in the germline V gene. The CDR3 sequence is 16 residues long. Trimming cost V 6 bases and J 0 bases, with 15 bases left between them. Combining the CDR3 with reference TRBV11-2 and TRBJ1-5 gives the whole variable domain EAGVAQSPRYKIIEKRQSVAFWCNPISGHATLYWYQQILGQGPKLLIQFQNNGVVDDSQLPKDRFSAERLKGVDSTLKIQPAKLEDSAVYLCASRSLQGPSNQPQHFGDGTRLSIL.

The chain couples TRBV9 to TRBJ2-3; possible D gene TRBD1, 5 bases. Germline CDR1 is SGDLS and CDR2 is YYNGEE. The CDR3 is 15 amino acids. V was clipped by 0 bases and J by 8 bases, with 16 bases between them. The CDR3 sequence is CASSVEDTGRGTQYF. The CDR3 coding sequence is TGTGCCAGCAGCGTAGAGGACACTGGTCGTGGTACGCAGTATTTT. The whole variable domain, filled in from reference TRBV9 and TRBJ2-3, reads DSGVTQTPKHLITATGQRVTLRCSPRSGDLSVYWYQQSLDQGLQFLIQYYNGEERAKGNILERFSAQQFPDLHSELNLSSLELGDSALYFCASSVEDTGRGTQYFGPGTRLTVL.